The 3 T cell receptor beta chains below come from one sample, sequenced in a study of blood T cell repertoires in COVID-19. The data were produced by immunoSEQ multiplex PCR, yet TCRdb's version contains in-frame clones alone and is incomplete. The data hold 90,000 to 120,000 clones, with approximately 85% observed a single time. The sample consisted of peripheral blood. Receptors were obtained from a human donor in a cohort sampled during active COVID-19.

This clone appeared a few times. This sequence joins TRBV12-3 or TRBV12-4 and TRBJ1-5; TRBD1 might be the D (6 bases). Trimming left V 6 bases short and J 6 bases short, with 9 bases between. The CDR3 consists of 12 residues. CDR3 protein: CASSPTGQPQHF. In DNA form, the CDR3 reads TGTGCCAGCAGCCCGACAGGTCAGCCCCAGCATTTT.

The rearrangement links TRBV7-9 to TRBJ2-7; 8 bases agree with TRBD2. Germline trimming cut 4 bases from V and 4 bases from J; bases unmatched to any gene: 6. The CDR3 totals 14 residues. Germline CDR1 is SEHNR and CDR2 is FQNEAQ (reference sequence). The CDR3 bases are TGTGCCAGCAGCTCACTAGCGGCCAAGTACGAGCAGTACTTC. It translates to CASSSLAAKYEQYF.

The rearrangement links TRBV18 to TRBJ2-3; 10 bases line up with TRBD2. The J segment lost 1 base and the V segment lost 8 bases, leaving 3 bases of the junction unmatched. The CDR3 totals 14 residues. CDR1 is KGHSH, CDR2 LQKENI, per germline. The CDR3 bases are TGTGCCAGCGCTGGGACTAGCGGCACAGATACGCAGTATTTT. It specifies CASAGTSGTDTQYF. Complete variable domain (other parts from reference TRBV18 and TRBJ2-3): NAGVMQNPRHLVRRRGQEARLRCSPMKGHSHVYWYRQLPEEGLKFMVYLQKENIIDESGMPKERFSAEFPKEGPSILRIQQVVRGDSAAYFCASAGTSGTDTQYFGPGTRLTVL.